Described below is a single T cell receptor beta chain sequence and its context. The antigen remains unidentified. This entry is derived from a study of OX40 agonist ivuxolimab in advanced cancers. The protocol was immunoSEQ multiplex PCR, while the TCRdb copy is restricted to in-frame clones and leaves out a portion. This table holds around 100,000 clones, around 85% found once. The study's findings and limits: The expanded peripheral T cells' antigen specificity was not determined.

V shed 1 base and J shed 7 bases, with 7 bases lying between them. Germline CDR1 is LGHNA and CDR2 is YNFKEQ. The CDR3 sequence is 13 residues long. The rearrangement uses TRBV4-2 and TRBJ1-4; D uncertain. Sequencing used CD4+ or CD8+ T cells sorted from blood, obtained in a trial of the OX40 agonist ivuxolimab. This clonotype was obtained from an adult with an advanced solid tumor such as melanoma, head and neck, liver or kidney cancer. The CDR3 here is CASSQALSEKLFF. The CDR3 DNA follows: TGTGCCAGCAGCCAAGCCCTAAGTGAAAAACTGTTTTTT.